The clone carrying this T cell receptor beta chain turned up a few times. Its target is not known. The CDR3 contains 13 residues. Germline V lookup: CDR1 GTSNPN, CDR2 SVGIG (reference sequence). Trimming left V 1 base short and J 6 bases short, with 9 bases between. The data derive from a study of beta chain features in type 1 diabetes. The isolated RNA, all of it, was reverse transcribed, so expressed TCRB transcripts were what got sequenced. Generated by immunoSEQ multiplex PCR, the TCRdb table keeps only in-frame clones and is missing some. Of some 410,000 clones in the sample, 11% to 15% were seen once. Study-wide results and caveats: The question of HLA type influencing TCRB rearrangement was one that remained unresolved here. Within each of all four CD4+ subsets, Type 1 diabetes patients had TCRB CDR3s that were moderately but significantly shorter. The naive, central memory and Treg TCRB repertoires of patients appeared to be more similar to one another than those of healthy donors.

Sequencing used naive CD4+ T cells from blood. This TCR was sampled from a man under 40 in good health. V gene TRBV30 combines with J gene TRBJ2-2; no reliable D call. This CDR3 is CAWSDWGPGELFF. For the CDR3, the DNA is TGTGCCTGGAGTGATTGGGGTCCCGGGGAGCTGTTTTTT.